The clone carrying this T cell receptor beta chain appeared a few times. One base away lies a much larger clone, so this may be a sequencing read error. Germline V gives CDR1 MNHNY, CDR2 SVGAGI (reference sequence). This CDR3 comprises 12 residues. RNA isolated from unsorted whole blood supplied the blood RNA, with germline DNA also extracted. With around 490 ng total RNA as template and a constant-region primer, TCR beta cDNA was made. Libraries for TCR beta were built through three nested multiplex PCR rounds, which together made up a slightly modified ARM-PCR procedure. A C-beta reverse primer was combined with TRBV1-TRBV30 forward primers in the first two PCR rounds, and each round had around 11 cycles. TCRdb processed the multiplex PCR reads anew with MiXCR; each CDR3 protein has one entry. Of fewer than 400,000 distinct CDR3 sequences in the sample, 50% to 60% are singletons; the top ten hold approximately 15%.

The entry originates in a study of tumor-infiltrating lymphocytes in primary liver carcinoma. The V gene is TRBV6-6, the J gene TRBJ2-5; D remains unclear. The end of the DNA aligns better with TRBJ2-7, so the J call may be wrong. The TCR sequence derives from a woman aged 30 to 39 with primary liver carcinoma and hepatitis B virus infection. The sample consisted of peripheral blood. The CDR3 reads CASRQDCYEQYF. The CDR3 nucleotides are TGTGCCAGCAGACAAGACTGCTACGAGCAGTACTTC.